These 22 T cell receptor beta chains were all obtained from the same sample, sequenced in a study of technical replicates of blood from a few donors. Sequencing was performed with immunoSEQ multiplex PCR; in TCRdb, only in-frame clones are kept and a portion is missing. The sample has about 94,000 clones, 96% seen once. The specimen sequenced was T cells isolated from PBMCs. These receptor sequences come from a human donor in good health.

V is TRBV11-3 and J is TRBJ2-4, with D possibly TRBD1 on 5 matching bases. This CDR3 comprises 17 residues. Looked up from germline, CDR1 is SGHNT and CDR2 is YENEEA. The ends were cut back, 0 bases at V and 1 base at J, with 13 bases in the middle. The DNA for the CDR3 is TGTGCCAGCAGCTTAGACAGGGTTTTCGGGGCCAAAAACATTCAGTACTTC. Its translation: CASSLDRVFGAKNIQYF.

The J gene is TRBJ2-7, the V gene TRBV4-2, with D hard to call. Deletions cut 1 base from V and 4 bases from J, with 2 bases between. The CDR3 runs to 11 residues. Germline values: CDR1 LGHNA, CDR2 YNFKEQ. The DNA for the CDR3 is TGTGCCAGCAGCCAAGTATACGAGCAGTACTTC. Amino acids: CASSQVYEQYF.

The V and J genes are TRBV18 and TRBJ1-1; tentatively, D is TRBD1 (5 bases). The CDR3 is 16 residues long. V lost 3 bases to trimming and J lost 4 bases, with 18 bases between them. Germline V gene data show CDR1 as KGHSH and CDR2 as LQKENI. The chain's CDR3 is CASSPFSGEWGTEAFF. The CDR3, as DNA: TGTGCCAGCTCACCTTTTTCGGGGGAATGGGGCACTGAAGCTTTCTTT.

This rearrangement joins TRBV2 to TRBJ2-6; D is perhaps TRBD1 (6 bases). V was clipped by 9 bases and J by 2 bases, with 11 bases between them. Germline CDR1 reads SNHLY; CDR2 reads FYNNEI. CDR3 length: 14 amino acids. CDR3 amino acids: CARKRQAGANVLTF. CDR3 nucleotide sequence: TGTGCCAGAAAGCGACAGGCTGGGGCCAACGTCCTGACTTTC.

The CDR3 region is CASSLTREVTGELFF. The CDR3, as DNA: TGTGCCAGCAGCCTAACTAGGGAGGTCACCGGGGAGCTGTTTTTT. V is TRBV5-8 and J is TRBJ2-2; weak D call: TRBD2 (6 bases). This CDR3 region has 15 residues. V was cut by 4 bases and J by 4 bases, with 14 bases left in between. Per germline, CDR1 SGHTS and CDR2 YDEGEE.

V gene TRBV6-1 combines with J gene TRBJ2-7; D may be TRBD1 (6 bases). Germline V gene lookup returns CDR1 MNHNS and CDR2 SASEGT. The CDR3 is 15 amino acids. Deletions cut 7 bases from V and 3 bases from J, with 19 bases between. The CDR3, as DNA: TGTGCCAGCACGGGTAGACAGGTGACTTGCTACGAGCAGTACTTC. Translation: CASTGRQVTCYEQYF.

Here the CDR3 DNA reads TGTGCCAGCAGTGACTATACCGAGCAGTACTTC. Translating gives CASSDYTEQYF. V is TRBV2 and J is TRBJ2-5; D not certain. The DNA end is more similar to TRBJ2-7, so the J call may be wrong. Per germline, CDR1 SNHLY and CDR2 FYNNEI. The length of the CDR3 is 11 residues.

This chain connects TRBV23-1 to TRBJ1-5; D might be TRBD1 (5 bases). Being an ORF, TRBV23-1 has a function that is uncertain. V was cut by 1 base and J by 5 bases, with 18 bases left in between. CDR3 length: 17 amino acids. DNA of the CDR3: TGCGCCAGCAGTCAATTTGCCCCTTCAGGGAAGCATCAGCCCCAGCATTTT. This encodes CASSQFAPSGKHQPQHF.

The chain recombines TRBV7-2 with TRBJ2-1, with 10 bases identical to TRBD2. The CDR3 totals 19 residues. V shed 3 bases, J shed 5 bases, and the junction held 16 bases outside the gene matches. CDR1 is SGHTA and CDR2 is FQGNSA in the germline V gene. The CDR3 bases are TGTGCCAGCAGCTTGGTGGCTATTACCGTAGCGGGAGGAAACAATGAGCAGTTCTTC. Translation: CASSLVAITVAGGNNEQFF.

The rearrangement joins TRBV19 to TRBJ2-3; D may be TRBD1 (6 bases). Trimming took off 2 bases at V and 4 bases at J, with 16 bases between the two ends. This CDR3 spans 16 amino acids. CDR1 is LNHDA and CDR2 is SQIVND in the germline V gene (reference sequence). CDR3 DNA: TGTGCCAGTAGTATATCAGCAGGGGTGGGATCAGATACGCAGTATTTT. It specifies CASSISAGVGSDTQYF.

The V and J genes are TRBV28 and TRBJ2-5, with 10 bases fitting TRBD2. Germline V CDR1 and CDR2: MDHEN, SYDVKM. This CDR3 has 15 amino acids. V dropped 3 bases and J dropped 2; count of bases not matched to a gene: 3. CDR3 sequence reads: CASSLRLAGQETQYF. The DNA of the CDR3 is TGTGCCAGCAGTTTGAGACTAGCGGGTCAAGAGACCCAGTACTTC.

This chain connects TRBV11-1 to TRBJ1-1, with D unclear. Trimming left V 3 bases short and J 4 bases short, with 15 bases between. This CDR3 region has 15 residues. In germline, CDR1 is SGHAT, CDR2 FQDESV (reference sequence). CDR3 loop: CASSFGPGSGTEAFF. In DNA, the CDR3 is TGTGCCAGCAGCTTCGGTCCGGGATCAGGCACTGAAGCTTTCTTT.

V is TRBV27 and J is TRBJ2-7; 11 bases line up with TRBD2. Losses at the gene ends were 5 bases for V and 2 bases for J; bases not matched to a gene: 5. The CDR3 has 15 amino acids. Germline CDR1 MNHEY, CDR2 SMNVEV (reference sequence). In nucleotides, the CDR3 is TGTGCCAGCAGTCCCGGGACTAGCGGTACCTACGAGCAGTACTTC. This codes for CASSPGTSGTYEQYF.

This chain uses TRBV28 with TRBJ2-7; TRBD2 might be the D (6 bases). Germline V gene data show CDR1 as MDHEN and CDR2 as SYDVKM. The CDR3 loop spans 17 amino acids. V lost 6 bases, J lost 4 bases, and 25 bases lay in between. The CDR3: CASSKPLRVSSVYEQYF. DNA for the CDR3: TGTGCCAGCAGCAAACCTCTTAGGGTGTCTAGCGTATACGAGCAGTACTTC.

This clone was observed once. The chain is built from TRBV7-3 and TRBJ1-1; 11 bases map to TRBD1. CDR1 is SGHTA and CDR2 is FQGTGA in the germline V gene. V trimming: 0 bases; J trimming: 5 bases; junction bases outside the gene matches: 8. This CDR3 is built from 17 residues. CDR3: CASSLTGGQGVGTEAFF. The CDR3 DNA is TGTGCCAGCAGCTTAACGGGGGGACAGGGGGTTGGAACTGAAGCTTTCTTT.

V is TRBV2 and J is TRBJ2-1; no firm D call. The CDR3 contains 10 residues. V was clipped by 8 bases and J by 8 bases, with 7 bases between them. CDR1 is SNHLY and CDR2 is FYNNEI in the germline V gene. The CDR3 DNA follows: TGTGCCAGCTCTGGCTATGAGCAGTTCTTC. It translates to CASSGYEQFF.

V usage is TRBV11-3 and J usage is TRBJ2-1; 7 nucleotides align to TRBD2. This CDR3 spans 15 amino acids. Germline V gives CDR1 SGHNT, CDR2 YENEEA. J was trimmed by 5 bases and V by 4 bases; bases with no gene match: 8. The CDR3 region is CASSSKGGTNNEQFF. The CDR3 bases are TGTGCCAGCAGCTCCAAGGGCGGGACTAACAATGAGCAGTTCTTC.

The chain uses TRBV10-3 and TRBJ1-1; TRBD1 is a possible D gene (5 bases). The CDR3 extends over 14 amino acids. V was pared by 7 bases and J by 0 bases, with 12 bases between. The V gene's germline CDR1 is ENHRY and CDR2 SYGVKD. The CDR3, as DNA: TGTGCCATCACCAGAGACAGAATGAACACTGAAGCTTTCTTT. Its protein product is CAITRDRMNTEAFF.

CDR3: CAWSYGQSNTEAFF. The CDR3 coding sequence is TGTGCCTGGAGTTACGGACAGTCGAACACTGAAGCTTTCTTT. V gene TRBV30 combines with J gene TRBJ1-1, with TRBD1 as a possible D gene (6 bases). V was cut by 2 bases and J by 1 base, with 11 bases left in between. Germline V gene sequence: CDR1 GTSNPN, CDR2 SVGIG (reference sequence). The length of the CDR3 is 14 residues. The whole variable domain, remainder taken from reference TRBV30 and TRBJ1-1, is SQTIHQWPATLVQPVGSPLSLECTVEGTSNPNLYWYRQAAGRGLQLLFYSVGIGQISSEVPQNLSASRPQDRQFILSSKKLLLSDSGFYLCAWSYGQSNTEAFFGQGTRLTVV.

The chain couples TRBV7-7 to TRBJ1-4, with 7 bases lining up with TRBD1. V lost 7 bases and J lost 0; bases outside the gene matches: 11. Germline assignment: CDR1 SSHAT and CDR2 FNYEAQ (reference sequence). This CDR3 has 17 amino acids. The CDR3 sequence: CASTRDSEPTTNEKLFF. DNA for the CDR3: TGTGCCAGCACTCGGGACAGCGAACCGACAACTAATGAAAAACTGTTTTTT.

V usage is TRBV15 and J usage is TRBJ2-1, with 8 bases that match TRBD1. V lost 1 base to trimming and J lost 1 base; unmatched junction nucleotides: 12. The CDR3 length is 19 residues. CDR1 is LNHNV, CDR2 YYDKDF, per germline (reference sequence). The CDR3 DNA follows: TGTGCCACCAGCAGAGCCGATTGGGACAGGTCAGGGTCCTACAATGAGCAGTTCTTC. Translated, it gives CATSRADWDRSGSYNEQFF. Full variable domain (outside the CDR3, taken from reference TRBV15 and TRBJ2-1): DAMVIQNPRYQVTQFGKPVTLSCSQTLNHNVMYWYQQKSSQAPKLLFHYYDKDFNNEADTPDNFQSRRPNTSFCFLDIRSPGLGDTAMYLCATSRADWDRSGSYNEQFFGPGTRLTVL.

The V call is TRBV9, the J call TRBJ2-5; 7 bases agree with TRBD1. The V gene end was trimmed by 3 bases and the J gene end by 5 bases; junction bases not matched to a gene: 7. Germline CDR1 is SGDLS and CDR2 is YYNGEE. The CDR3 extends over 14 amino acids. The CDR3 DNA is TGTGCCAGCAGCGCCGGACAGGATTCGGAGACCCAGTACTTC. Its translation is CASSAGQDSETQYF.